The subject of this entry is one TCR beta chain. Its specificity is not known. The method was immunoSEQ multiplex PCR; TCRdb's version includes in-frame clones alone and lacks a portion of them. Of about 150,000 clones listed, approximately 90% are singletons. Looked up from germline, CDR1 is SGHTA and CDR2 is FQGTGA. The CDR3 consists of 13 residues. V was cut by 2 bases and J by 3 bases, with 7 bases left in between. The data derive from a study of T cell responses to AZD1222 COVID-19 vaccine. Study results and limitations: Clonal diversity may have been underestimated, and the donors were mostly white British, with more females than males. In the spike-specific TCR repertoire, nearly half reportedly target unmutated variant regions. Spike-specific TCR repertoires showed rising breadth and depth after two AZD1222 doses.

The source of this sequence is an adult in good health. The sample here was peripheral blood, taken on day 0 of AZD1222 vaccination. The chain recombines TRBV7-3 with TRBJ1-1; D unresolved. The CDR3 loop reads CASSLAWDTEAFF. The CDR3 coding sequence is TGTGCCAGCAGCTTAGCATGGGACACTGAAGCTTTCTTT. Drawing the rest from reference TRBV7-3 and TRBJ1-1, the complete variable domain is GAGVSQTPSNKVTEKGKYVELRCDPISGHTALYWYRQSLGQGPEFLIYFQGTGAADDSGLPNDRFFAVRPEGSVSTLKIQRTERGDSAVYLCASSLAWDTEAFFGQGTRLTVV.